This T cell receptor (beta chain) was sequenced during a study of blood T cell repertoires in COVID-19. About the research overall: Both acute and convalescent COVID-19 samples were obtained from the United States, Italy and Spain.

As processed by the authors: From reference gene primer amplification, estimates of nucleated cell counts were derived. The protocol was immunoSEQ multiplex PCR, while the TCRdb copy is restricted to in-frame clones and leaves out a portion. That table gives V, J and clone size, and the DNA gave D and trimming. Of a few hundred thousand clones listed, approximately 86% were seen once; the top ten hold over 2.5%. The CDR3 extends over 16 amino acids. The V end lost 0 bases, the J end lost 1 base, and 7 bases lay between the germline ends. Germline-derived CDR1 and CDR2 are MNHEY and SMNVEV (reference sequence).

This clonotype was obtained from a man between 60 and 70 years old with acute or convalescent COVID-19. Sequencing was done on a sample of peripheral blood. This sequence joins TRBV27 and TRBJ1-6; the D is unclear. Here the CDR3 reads CASSLSGRSYNSPLHF. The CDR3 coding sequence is TGTGCCAGCAGTTTATCGGGGAGATCCTATAATTCACCCCTCCACTTT.